This T cell receptor beta chain was found in a study of T cell responses to AZD1222 COVID-19 vaccine. Whole-study findings and limits: Clonal diversity was possibly underestimated, and the donors were mostly white British, with more females.

Repertoires were generated with immunoSEQ multiplex PCR, while TCRdb's copy carries only in-frame clones and drops some. This table holds around 150,000 clones, around 92% found once. Germline values: CDR1 MGHRA, CDR2 YSYEKL. Trimming stripped 5 bases from V and 0 bases from J, with 13 bases between. This CDR3 spans 15 amino acids. About this clone: The antigen remains undetermined.

Source: peripheral blood, taken 28 days after the second AZD1222 dose. The clonotype originates from an adult who received the AZD1222 COVID-19 vaccine. The rearrangement links TRBV4-1 to TRBJ1-1, with D hard to call. CDR3 loop: CASSKIGRLNTEAFF. The CDR3 bases are TGCGCCAGCAGCAAAATTGGACGGCTGAACACTGAAGCTTTCTTT.